This is a list of T cell receptor beta chains from one sample in a study of OX40 agonist ivuxolimab in advanced cancers. Profiling relied on immunoSEQ multiplex PCR, and the TCRdb table lists in-frame clones only, not all of them. Among tens of thousands of clones listed, roughly nine tenths were seen once. This specimen was CD4+ or CD8+ T cells sorted from blood, taken in a trial of the OX40 agonist ivuxolimab. These receptors were obtained from an adult with an advanced solid tumor such as melanoma, head and neck, liver or kidney cancer. CDR3s include the opening cysteine and the closing phenylalanine or tryptophan.

j_call v_call cdr3_aa
TRBJ2-3 TRBV6-6 CASSYGSPDTQYF
TRBJ2-7 TRBV28 CASTHSYEQYF
TRBJ1-6 TRBV6-6 CASSLNRGAMNSPLHF
TRBJ2-7 TRBV27 CASSLRDRGYEQYF
TRBJ2-7 TRBV28 CASRRTGGRNEQYF
TRBJ1-4 TRBV5-1 CASSFYPQRGEKLFF
TRBJ2-7 TRBV27 CASSSLGTGGYEQYF
TRBJ2-7 TRBV7-2 CASSLVGLAPYEQYF
TRBJ2-7 TRBV20-1 CSAPDVAEQYF
TRBJ2-1 TRBV6-5 CATSRTGGSYNEQFF
TRBJ2-1 TRBV11-2 CASSLGYEQFF
TRBJ1-5 TRBV18 CASSPSYGNQPQHF
TRBJ2-4 TRBV28 CASSDSDRGPNIQYF
TRBJ1-6 TRBV5-1 CASSLGQVDSPLHF
TRBJ2-1 TRBV7-3 CASSFSGREYNEQFF
TRBJ2-2 TRBV11-2 CASSLVYTGELFF
TRBJ1-1 TRBV7-9 CASSSGATYTEAFF
TRBJ1-5 TRBV28 CASSFPGKKTQHF
TRBJ2-1 TRBV6-5 CASRLAGALHNEQFF
TRBJ2-3 TRBV10-1 CASSEGAGGNTDTQYF
TRBJ1-4 TRBV18 CASSAYIDRGADEKLFF
TRBJ2-5 TRBV5-5 CASRPSQVQETQYF
TRBJ2-5 TRBV29-1 CSVEDGVKETQYF
TRBJ2-2 TRBV7-9 CASSLGGGSWSGELFF
TRBJ1-3 TRBV6-6 CASSHLGQDSGNTIYF
TRBJ1-1 TRBV18 CASSPPGRTEAFF
TRBJ1-2 TRBV6-5 CASTLRGGGNYGYTF
TRBJ1-2 TRBV10-3 CAISESPGQNSNYGYTF
TRBJ2-3 TRBV18 CASSAGRADTQYF
TRBJ2-1 TRBV5-1 CASSRGQVSSYNEQFF
TRBJ2-7 TRBV20-1 CSARGFYEQYF
TRBJ2-1 TRBV6-1 CACSLGHNEQFF
TRBJ1-5 TRBV21-1 CASSNKGASRQPQHF
TRBJ1-1 TRBV6-5 CASRRGGTNTEAFF
TRBJ2-7 TRBV5-1 CASSLGRTSYEQYF
TRBJ1-2 TRBV6-5 CANRDVQANYGYTF
TRBJ2-7 TRBV4-1 CASSPGRGGYEQYF
TRBJ1-3 TRBV11-3 CASSLNNAAGNTIYF
TRBJ2-1 TRBV7-6 CASSFFEGTSSYNEQFF
TRBJ2-1 TRBV4-2 CASSQGGDRHYNEQFF
TRBJ2-2 TRBV2 CASRSTGRFTGELFF
TRBJ2-3 TRBV4-1 CASSQETRDRAAYF
TRBJ1-5 TRBV6-6 CASSYSLNQPQHF
TRBJ1-3 TRBV11-1 CASSFDTKDTIYF
TRBJ2-3 TRBV28 CASSVMDSTDTQYF